This T cell receptor beta chain was sequenced for a study of cytomegalovirus exposure and HLA in healthy donors. PCR employed 60 Vbeta and 13 Jbeta primers. Per the authors' pipeline: Some 12 million shared chains were among the 60 million to 80 million unique TCR beta chains that a later analysis counted. Measured with immunoSEQ multiplex PCR; TCRdb has only the in-frame clones, and not every one. Clone size and V and J calls were adopted from that table, with D and trimming inferred from the DNA. The sample consists of some 150,000 clones, approximately 80% of them appearing once. This CDR3 region has 15 residues. V lost 3 bases to trimming and J lost 7 bases; unmatched junction nucleotides: 8. Germline V gene data show CDR1 as SGHNT and CDR2 as YYREEE (reference sequence).

V gene TRBV5-4 combines with J gene TRBJ2-1, with TRBD1 matching over 9 bases. This clonotype was sampled from a man aged 25-40 years in good health and CMV-seropositive. Sequencing used PBMCs. Here the CDR3 reads CASSYPGQGKNEQFF. The CDR3 bases are TGTGCCAGCAGCTATCCGGGACAGGGTAAGAATGAGCAGTTCTTC.